This T cell receptor (beta chain) is from a study of blood T cell repertoires in COVID-19. Whole-study context: PBMCs, B-cell-depleted T cells, or T cells provided the cDNA or gDNA that made up the material.

The repertoire was sequenced with immunoSEQ multiplex PCR; TCRdb's copy has only in-frame clones and lacks some. This table has 400,000 to 500,000 clones, more than 70% appearing once. Adults between roughly 18 and 95 years of age took part from 20 to 25 US areas. Germline loops: CDR1 SGHTA, CDR2 FQGNSA. CDR3 size: 14 residues. The V and J ends lost 6 bases and 4 bases respectively, with 15 bases between them. Sequenced: PBMCs or T cells enriched from blood (not recorded which). The TCR originated in a woman between 18 and 29 years old who had been exposed to COVID-19. This chain uses TRBV7-2 with TRBJ1-1; D is possibly TRBD1 (5 bases). CDR3 sequence reads: CASRHTTGFTEAFF. The CDR3 DNA reads TGTGCCAGCAGGCATACTACAGGTTTCACTGAAGCTTTCTTT.